The T cell receptor beta chain described here comes from a study of T-cell reconstitution after alpha-beta-depleted transplantation in children. The CDR3 loop spans 12 amino acids. There are a few counts of this clonotype. Its specificity is unknown. TCRbeta library preparation incorporated unique molecular identifiers. TCRdb re-called the PCR reads through MiXCR, storing one row per CDR3 protein. The sample lists 700,000 to 850,000 distinct CDR3 sequences; under 20% were seen once. Study-wide results and caveats: At one year after transplant, newly produced T cells mostly accounted for T-cell counts and diversity. High day-60 TCRbeta diversity in some patients came from surviving recipient T cells and thymic progenitors. Reported findings indicate that, about two months after transplant, alpha-beta T cells came from several hundred expanded clones, which were derived from non-depleted graft cells.

Sequenced material: PBMCs, mostly from graft donor cells, taken 360 days after TCRalphabeta/CD19-depleted stem cell transplant. This chain joins TRBV12-3 or TRBV12-4 and TRBJ2-3; D might be TRBD2 (5 bases). The TCR comes from a male patient aged 10 to 17 who had a stem cell transplant for acute lymphoblastic leukemia, so the T cells may come from the graft donor. Written as DNA, the CDR3 is TGTGCAGCGGCTACTAGCACAGATACGCAGTATTTT. Protein: CAAATSTDTQYF.